Listed here are 21 T cell receptor beta chains from one sample, sequenced in a study of T cells in Graves' hyperthyroidism and ophthalmopathy. Regions amplified from RNA transcripts were the TCR beta CDR3 regions. The TCR CDR3 was amplified in a first-round RT-PCR using the HTBI primer set. A single record per CDR3 protein comes from TCRdb applying MiXCR to the multiplex PCR reads. The sample contains fewer than 650,000 distinct CDR3 sequences, 14% of which appear only once. Material: blood. The receptor source for this set is a woman younger than 35 with Graves' ophthalmopathy.

J is TRBJ2-3 and V is TRBV27; the match to TRBD2 covers 12 bases. Germline V CDR1 and CDR2: MNHEY, SMNVEV (reference sequence). The CDR3 runs 15 residues. With 5 bases clipped from V and 7 bases from J, the junction kept 7 bases outside the gene matches. CDR3 residues: CASSPTSGRMNTQYF. CDR3 nucleotide sequence: TGTGCCAGCAGTCCGACTAGCGGGAGAATGAATACGCAGTATTTT.

V gene TRBV4-1 combines with J gene TRBJ2-5; 10 bases line up with TRBD2. CDR1 is MGHRA and CDR2 is YSYEKL in the germline V gene. This CDR3 is built from 18 residues. V lost 0 bases to trimming and J lost 4 bases; unmatched junction nucleotides: 11. CDR3 protein: CASSQDRASGSLSETQYF. For the CDR3, the DNA is TGCGCCAGCAGCCAAGATCGGGCTAGCGGGAGTCTCTCAGAGACCCAGTACTTC.

The rearrangement joins TRBV3-1 to TRBJ2-1; tentatively, D is TRBD2 (6 bases). Trimming shortened V by 4 bases and J by 0 bases, and 13 bases separated the two germline ends. Looked up from germline, CDR1 is LGHDT and CDR2 is YNNKEL (reference sequence). CDR3 size: 16 residues. The CDR3 bases are TGTGCCAGCAGCCTAGGGGAGGCTGCCTCCTACAATGAGCAGTTCTTC. Amino acids: CASSLGEAASYNEQFF.

This clonotype was seen many times. The chain couples TRBV14 to TRBJ1-1, with unresolved D. The V and J ends lost 1 base and 1 base respectively, with 7 bases between them. Germline CDR1 and CDR2: SGHDN and FVKESK. The CDR3 has 14 amino acids. CDR3 DNA sequence: TGTGCCAGCAGCCAAGTCCCAGGGAACACTGAAGCTTTCTTT. This sequence encodes CASSQVPGNTEAFF.

This clonotype was seen a handful of times. The rearrangement uses TRBV5-1 and TRBJ1-4; maybe TRBD1 (6 bases). This CDR3 spans 16 amino acids. V lost 0 bases and J 2 bases, leaving 11 bases between the germline ends. Germline CDR1 SGHRS, CDR2 YFSETQ. The CDR3 region has the DNA TGCGCCAGCAGCTTGGAGGGGGGGCTTACTAATGAAAAACTGTTTTTT. It specifies CASSLEGGLTNEKLFF.

The genes are TRBV25-1 and TRBJ2-5; D ambiguous. The CDR3 runs 12 residues. The V end lost 6 bases, the J end lost 7 bases, and 12 bases lay between the germline ends. Germline CDR1 reads MGHDK; CDR2 reads SYGVNS. CDR3 region: CASSPLIGTQYF. DNA of the CDR3: TGTGCCAGCAGCCCCCTGATAGGGACCCAGTACTTC.

This clonotype was recorded at least ten times. V usage is TRBV27 and J usage is TRBJ2-7, with TRBD2 matching over 7 bases. Germline CDR1 reads MNHEY; CDR2 reads SMNVEV (reference sequence). The CDR3 is made up of 13 amino acids. V lost 4 bases, J lost 3 bases, and 3 bases stayed unmatched. CDR3 in amino acids: CASSSGGGYEQYF. Written as DNA, the CDR3 is TGTGCCAGCAGTTCCGGCGGGGGCTACGAGCAGTACTTC.

This clonotype was detected ten times or more. This chain joins TRBV9 and TRBJ1-2, with TRBD1 identical over 9 bases. V was clipped by 5 bases and J by 1 base; unmatched bases: 6. CDR3 length: 15 residues. Germline CDR1 and CDR2: SGDLS and YYNGEE. CDR3 protein: CASSQQGANNYGYTF. In nucleotides, the CDR3 is TGTGCCAGCAGTCAACAGGGGGCGAATAACTATGGCTACACCTTC.

This clonotype was picked up many times. The chain couples TRBV20-1 to TRBJ2-1; D might be TRBD2 (5 bases). CDR3 length: 13 amino acids. Germline CDR1 DFQATT, CDR2 SNEGSKA (reference sequence). V shed 5 bases and J shed 9 bases, with 17 bases lying between them. CDR3 DNA: TGCAGTGCTGACCGGGGTACCCTCAGTGAGCAGTTCTTC. Protein sequence: CSADRGTLSEQFF.

The chain links TRBV7-3 to TRBJ2-6; D is unresolved. V dropped 2 bases and J dropped 0 bases, with 8 bases sitting between them. The length of the CDR3 is 16 residues. Per germline, CDR1 SGHTA and CDR2 FQGTGA. The CDR3 loop reads CASSLQGSSGANVLTF. CDR3 nucleotides: TGTGCCAGCAGCTTACAAGGTTCCTCTGGGGCCAACGTCCTGACTTTC.

This clonotype was counted at least ten times. The J gene is TRBJ2-1, the V gene TRBV6-2 or TRBV6-3, with 13 bases aligning to TRBD2. Unmatched junction bases numbered 5, after V lost 0 bases and J lost 3 bases. The CDR3 sequence is 18 residues long. Per germline, CDR1 MNHEY and CDR2 SVGEGT. DNA for the CDR3: TGTGCCAGCAGTTACTCTGCCGGACTAGCGGGAGTCTACAATGAGCAGTTCTTC. Its protein product is CASSYSAGLAGVYNEQFF.

This clonotype was seen a few times. The chain couples TRBV7-8 to TRBJ2-7; 14 positions match TRBD2. Germline V lookup: CDR1 SGHVS, CDR2 FQNEAQ. V lost 5 bases, J lost 1 base, and 10 bases stayed unmatched. The CDR3 length is 18 residues. CDR3: CASSLAGLAGVGSYEQYF. The CDR3 DNA is TGTGCCAGCAGCCTTGCGGGACTAGCGGGAGTAGGGTCCTACGAGCAGTACTTC. Together with reference TRBV7-8 and TRBJ2-7, the CDR3 gives the full variable domain: GAGVSQSPRYKVAKRGQDVALRCDPISGHVSLFWYQQALGQGPEFLTYFQNEAQLDKSGLPSDRFFAERPEGSVSTLKIQRTQQEDSAVYLCASSLAGLAGVGSYEQYFGPGTRLTVT.

This clonotype was found a few times. V and J are TRBV4-1 and TRBJ2-4, with a weak D call TRBD1 (6 bases). V was clipped by 8 bases and J by 1 base, with 12 bases between them. Germline-derived CDR1 and CDR2 are MGHRA and YSYEKL. This CDR3 is built from 14 residues. Here the CDR3 reads CASSQGNAKNIQYF. The CDR3 nucleotides are TGCGCCAGCTCCCAGGGGAACGCCAAAAACATTCAGTACTTC.

This clonotype was observed many times. The V call is TRBV30, the J call TRBJ1-2, with 7 bases that match TRBD1. Germline values: CDR1 GTSNPN, CDR2 SVGIG (reference sequence). V shed 2 bases, J shed 2 bases, and the junction held 11 bases outside the gene matches. CDR3 length: 16 residues. CDR3 nucleotide sequence: TGTGCCTGGAGTCCACCACTCTACAGGGGAAACTATGGCTACACCTTC. Translation: CAWSPPLYRGNYGYTF. The full variable domain, with the rest looked up from reference TRBV30 and TRBJ1-2, is SQTIHQWPATLVQPVGSPLSLECTVEGTSNPNLYWYRQAAGRGLQLLFYSVGIGQISSEVPQNLSASRPQDRQFILSSKKLLLSDSGFYLCAWSPPLYRGNYGYTFGSGTRLTVV.

This clonotype was seen repeatedly, ten times or more. This chain links TRBV7-3 with TRBJ1-2, with 8 bases aligning to TRBD1. This CDR3 region has 14 residues. The trim removed 4 bases at V and 2 bases at J, leaving 3 bases unmatched. Germline V gene data show CDR1 as SGHTA and CDR2 as FQGTGA. In DNA, the CDR3 is TGTGCCAGCAGCTCACAGGGGGGGAACTATGGCTACACCTTC. Translation gives CASSSQGGNYGYTF.

This clonotype was observed many times. This chain uses TRBV6-2 or TRBV6-3 with TRBJ2-1, with 9 positions matching TRBD2. Germline CDR1 is MNHEY and CDR2 is SVGEGT. The CDR3 is made up of 17 amino acids. Trimming took 2 bases from V and 2 from J; bases not matched to a gene: 7. CDR3 amino acids: CASSYPLAGEAYNEQFF. The CDR3 coding sequence is TGTGCCAGCAGTTACCCTTTAGCGGGAGAGGCCTACAATGAGCAGTTCTTC.

The V call is TRBV6-4, the J call TRBJ2-5; D may match TRBD1 or TRBD2 (5 bases each). The CDR3 has 12 amino acids. The germline V gene has CDR1 MRHNA and CDR2 SNTAGT. V lost 7 bases and J lost 4, with 10 bases in between. CDR3 DNA sequence: TGTGCCAGCACGTCAGGGACAGAGACCCAGTACTTC. As protein: CASTSGTETQYF.

DNA of the CDR3: TGCAGCGCTCTAGCGGGAGCAGTGGATGAGCAGTTCTTC. Translation gives CSALAGAVDEQFF. The chain is built from TRBV29-1 and TRBJ2-1, with 10 positions matching TRBD2. Germline V CDR1 and CDR2: SQVTM, ANQGSEA. Trimming cost V 7 bases and J 8 bases; bases outside gene matches: 8. The CDR3 is made up of 13 amino acids.

This clonotype was recorded many times. The chain recombines TRBV27 with TRBJ1-4; D gene ambiguous. The length of the CDR3 is 12 residues. CDR1 and CDR2 (germline): MNHEY, SMNVEV (reference sequence). V lost 5 bases to trimming and J lost 8 bases, with 9 bases between them. The CDR3 reads CASSHPEEKLFF. CDR3 coding DNA: TGTGCCAGCAGTCATCCGGAAGAAAAACTGTTTTTT.

This clonotype was picked up many times. V and J are TRBV5-5 and TRBJ1-5; D is ambiguous. V lost 1 base and J lost 7, with 9 bases in between. The CDR3 has 13 amino acids. Germline CDR1 SGHKS, CDR2 YYEKEE (reference sequence). CDR3 amino acids: CASSLRVGQPQHF. CDR3 sequence (DNA): TGTGCCAGCAGCTTGAGAGTCGGACAGCCCCAGCATTTT.

This clonotype was detected ten times or more. This chain joins TRBV11-1 and TRBJ2-7; D might be TRBD1 (6 bases). Trimming pared 5 bases from V and 0 bases from J, leaving 20 bases between. CDR3 size: 17 residues. Germline-derived CDR1 and CDR2 are SGHAT and FQDESV (reference sequence). Here the CDR3 reads CASSAFGTGQSSYEQYF. The CDR3, as DNA: TGTGCCAGCAGCGCTTTCGGAACGGGACAAAGCTCCTACGAGCAGTACTTC.